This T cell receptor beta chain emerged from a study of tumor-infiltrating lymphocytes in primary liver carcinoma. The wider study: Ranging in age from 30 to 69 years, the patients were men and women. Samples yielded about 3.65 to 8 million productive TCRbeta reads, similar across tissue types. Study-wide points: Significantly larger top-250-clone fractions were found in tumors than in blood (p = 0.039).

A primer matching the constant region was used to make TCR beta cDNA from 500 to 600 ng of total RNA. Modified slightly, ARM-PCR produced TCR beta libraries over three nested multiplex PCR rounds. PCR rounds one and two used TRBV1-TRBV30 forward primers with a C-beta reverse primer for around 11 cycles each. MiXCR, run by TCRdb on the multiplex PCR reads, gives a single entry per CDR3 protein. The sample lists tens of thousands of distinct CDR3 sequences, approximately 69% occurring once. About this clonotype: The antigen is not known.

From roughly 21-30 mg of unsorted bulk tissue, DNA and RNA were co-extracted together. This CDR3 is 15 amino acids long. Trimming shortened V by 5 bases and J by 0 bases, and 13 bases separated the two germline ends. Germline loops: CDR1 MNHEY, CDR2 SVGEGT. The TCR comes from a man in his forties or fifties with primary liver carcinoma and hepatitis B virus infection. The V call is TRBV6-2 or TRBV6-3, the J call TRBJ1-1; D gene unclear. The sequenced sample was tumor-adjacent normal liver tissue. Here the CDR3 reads CASSLRTVMNTEAFF. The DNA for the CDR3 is TGTGCCAGCAGTCTCCGAACAGTGATGAACACTGAAGCTTTCTTT.